Sequencing of this T cell receptor (beta chain) was carried out in a study of blood T cells in healthy people across ages. Study conclusions and caveats: Unknown donor CMV status possibly confounded expanded clonotype changes.

Concerning this clonotype: Its antigen remains unknown.

Primed by a sample-barcoded 5' primer and a J-beta primer mix, a second PCR proceeded for roughly 6 to 12 cycles. TCRdb redid the calling of the 5' RACE reads with MiXCR, one entry per CDR3 protein. The sample contains roughly 800,000 distinct CDR3 sequences, about 25% of which appear only once. Healthy Caucasians from Russia aged 6 to 90 served as donors. The data also belong to a second study, concerning T cells of mothers and their children. According to that study: Per mother, over 9.5 million TCR beta CDR3 reads were obtained; per child, roughly 2.8 million.

Sequencing used blood. The sequence was obtained from a boy younger than 18 in good health.

For the CDR3, the DNA is TGTGCCATCAGAGAACAGGGGTTCTCTGGAAACACCATATATTTT. Amino acids: CAIREQGFSGNTIYF. The chain links TRBV10-3 to TRBJ1-3, with TRBD1 matching over 7 bases. The germline CDR1 and CDR2 sequences are ENHRY and SYGVKD. This CDR3 region has 15 residues. V was pared by 6 bases and J by 0 bases, with 5 bases of the junction left unmatched.